A single sample gave rise to the 20 T cell receptor beta chains below, sequenced in a study of blood T cells in healthy people across ages. Through a sample-barcoded 5' primer and a J-beta primer mix, a second PCR was run for about 7 to 12 cycles. Each CDR3 protein gets one entry after TCRdb re-called the 5' RACE reads with MiXCR. The profile shows about 720,000 distinct CDR3 sequences, about 20% of them singletons. What was sequenced was blood. These TCRs come from a man between 65 and 80 years old in good health.

This rearrangement joins TRBV5-1 to TRBJ2-3, with D perhaps matching TRBD1 (5 bases). Germline assignment: CDR1 SGHRS and CDR2 YFSETQ. The V end lost 7 bases, the J end lost 3 bases, and 12 bases lay between the germline ends. The CDR3 loop spans 13 amino acids. CDR3 DNA: TGCGCCAGCCGTGGGGCGGTAACAGATACGCAGTATTTT. Translation: CASRGAVTDTQYF.

The rearrangement uses TRBV20-1 and TRBJ1-2; D is ambiguous. Germline assignment: CDR1 DFQATT and CDR2 SNEGSKA (reference sequence). The CDR3 loop spans 14 amino acids. V shed 4 bases and J shed 0 bases, with 12 bases lying between them. DNA for the CDR3: TGCAGTGCTAAGGCAGTATCAGCTAACTATGGCTACACCTTC. Its protein product is CSAKAVSANYGYTF.

This clonotype was counted only a few times. The chain couples TRBV6-5 to TRBJ2-5, with TRBD2 as a possible D gene (6 bases). This CDR3 has 13 amino acids. Germline V CDR1 and CDR2: MNHEY, SVGAGI. V dropped 6 bases and J dropped 11 bases, with 19 bases sitting between them. In DNA form, the CDR3 reads TGTGCCAGCAGCCGCGGGGCAGGATGGGAGCAGTACTTC. This codes for CASSRGAGWEQYF.

A few counts support this clonotype. The chain recombines TRBV13 with TRBJ1-2; TRBD1 matches at 7 bases. The ends lost 5 bases at V and 7 bases at J; junction bases unmatched: 13. Germline assignment: CDR1 PRHDT and CDR2 FYEKMQ (reference sequence). This CDR3 has 15 residues. CDR3 nucleotide sequence: TGTGCCAGCAGCGCCTCGGACAGGACCAGGGGTGGCTACACCTTC. Its protein is CASSASDRTRGGYTF.

The sample holds many counts of this clonotype. The chain combines TRBV12-3 or TRBV12-4 with TRBJ2-7, with D tentatively TRBD1 (6 bases). The V end lost 6 bases, the J end lost 2 bases, and 14 bases lay between the germline ends. This CDR3 has 14 residues. DNA of the CDR3: TGTGCCAGCAGACACGACGGACAGACCTACGAGCAGTACTTC. It is translated as CASRHDGQTYEQYF.

This clonotype was counted only a few times. V and J are TRBV24-1 and TRBJ2-7; 7 positions match TRBD1. The ends lost 8 bases at V and 6 bases at J; junction bases unmatched: 12. The CDR3 spans 14 residues. Germline lookup yields CDR1 KGHDR and CDR2 SFDVKD. CDR3 sequence: CATTKRTGPLEQYF. DNA for the CDR3: TGTGCCACCACCAAAAGGACAGGTCCCCTCGAGCAGTACTTC.

The sample holds a few counts of this clonotype. The V call is TRBV5-1, the J call TRBJ2-5; D tentatively reads TRBD1 or TRBD2 (6 bases each). The J call may be in error: the DNA end matches TRBJ2-1 better. CDR3 length: 14 residues. Germline V gene data show CDR1 as SGHRS and CDR2 as YFSETQ. CDR3 amino acids: CASSPGGPGNEQFF. The CDR3 nucleotides read TGCGCCAGCAGCCCTGGGGGGCCTGGCAATGAGCAGTTCTTC.

This chain uses TRBV6-1 with TRBJ2-7; D unresolved. Germline V gene data show CDR1 as MNHNS and CDR2 as SASEGT. CDR3 length: 18 amino acids. The ends were cut back, 8 bases at V and 0 bases at J, with 26 bases in the middle. For the CDR3, the DNA is TGTGCCAGCGCCAACAGAGGCTTCATCGGTCGAAGCTCCTACGAGCAGTACTTC. It specifies CASANRGFIGRSSYEQYF.

The CDR3 nucleotides read TGCAGTGCCCCCGATAGGAGAAGAAGTGAGGATACGCAGTATTTT. Amino acid sequence: CSAPDRRRSEDTQYF. The chain is built from TRBV20-1 and TRBJ2-3; unclear D gene. Per germline, CDR1 DFQATT and CDR2 SNEGSKA (reference sequence). This CDR3 is built from 15 residues. Between the trimmed V and J ends, which lost 6 bases and 6 bases, there was a span of 22 bases.

The rearrangement links TRBV12-3 or TRBV12-4 to TRBJ2-4; 8 positions match TRBD1. Trimming cost V 5 bases and J 8 bases; bases outside gene matches: 8. The CDR3 contains 14 residues. DNA of the CDR3: TGTGCCAGCAGTAGAAGGACAGGGCGAGACATTCAGTACTTC. Translated, it gives CASSRRTGRDIQYF.

The gene calls are TRBV3-1 and TRBJ2-5; 7 bases agree with TRBD1. The ends lost 4 bases at V and 2 bases at J; junction bases unmatched: 4. The CDR3 has 14 residues. From germline, CDR1 is LGHDT and CDR2 YNNKEL (reference sequence). CDR3 bases: TGTGCCAGCAGCCGACTGGGACAGCAAGAGACCCAGTACTTC. It translates to CASSRLGQQETQYF.

This clonotype occurred a few times. V is TRBV29-1 and J is TRBJ2-7; D gene ambiguous. V dropped 4 bases and J dropped 0 bases, with 7 bases sitting between them. The germline gives CDR1 SQVTM, CDR2 ANQGSEA. CDR3 length equals 12 residues. CDR3 bases: TGCAGCGTTGTTGGGGTCTCCTACGAGCAGTACTTC. This encodes CSVVGVSYEQYF.

The chain links TRBV5-1 to TRBJ2-3, with TRBD1 matching over 7 bases. There are 16 residues in the CDR3. Germline CDR1 and CDR2: SGHRS and YFSETQ. V was pared by 0 bases and J by 2 bases, with 6 bases of the junction left unmatched. As DNA, the CDR3 is TGCGCCAGCAGCTTGGAGGACAGGTCGTTCACAGATACGCAGTATTTT. It translates to CASSLEDRSFTDTQYF. The whole variable domain, remainder taken from reference TRBV5-1 and TRBJ2-3, is KAGVTQTPRYLIKTRGQQVTLSCSPISGHRSVSWYQQTPGQGLQFLFEYFSETQRNKGNFPGRFSGRQFSNSRSEMNVSTLELGDSALYLCASSLEDRSFTDTQYFGPGTRLTVL.

This chain joins TRBV29-1 and TRBJ2-7, with 9 bases matching TRBD2. The CDR3 consists of 14 residues. Germline CDR1 reads SQVTM; CDR2 reads ANQGSEA. The V and J ends lost 2 bases and 0 bases, in that order; junction bases with no gene match: 2. CDR3 nucleotide sequence: TGCAGCGTTGAACTAGCGGGATCCTCCTACGAGCAGTACTTC. Its translation is CSVELAGSSYEQYF.

V and J are TRBV29-1 and TRBJ2-7; 9 bases are shared with TRBD1. This CDR3 comprises 12 residues. J gave up 6 bases and V 6 bases, and 6 bases lay outside the gene matches. The germline CDR1 and CDR2 sequences are SQVTM and ANQGSEA. Here the CDR3 reads CSVRGTGFEQYF. The CDR3 DNA follows: TGCAGCGTCCGCGGGACAGGGTTCGAGCAGTACTTC.

A few counts support this clonotype. V usage is TRBV29-1 and J usage is TRBJ1-2; 9 bases align to TRBD1. The CDR3 length is 14 residues. Germline V gene sequence: CDR1 SQVTM, CDR2 ANQGSEA. Trimming removed 5 bases from V and 8 bases from J; junction bases left unmatched: 12. The chain's CDR3 is CSVLQTGGSGGYTF. The CDR3 nucleotides are TGCAGCGTTCTTCAGACAGGGGGGTCGGGCGGCTACACCTTC.

The chain combines TRBV6-1 with TRBJ1-2, with a tentative D call TRBD1 (5 bases). V lost 3 bases and J 8 bases, leaving 25 bases between the germline ends. In germline, CDR1 is MNHNS, CDR2 SASEGT. The CDR3 spans 17 residues. CDR3 residues: CASSDPNRDQRRVGYTF. The CDR3 nucleotides are TGTGCCAGCAGTGATCCTAACCGGGACCAAAGGAGGGTCGGCTACACCTTC.

V is TRBV3-1 and J is TRBJ1-6; no reliable D call. Germline V gives CDR1 LGHDT, CDR2 YNNKEL (reference sequence). V lost 0 bases, J lost 7 bases, and 7 bases lay in between. The length of the CDR3 is 14 residues. The CDR3 spells CASSQDIGNSPLHF. As DNA, the CDR3 is TGTGCCAGCAGCCAAGATATTGGGAATTCACCCCTCCACTTT.

This clonotype was seen only a few times. CDR3 residues: CASSFRSGRIGADTQYF. CDR3 bases: TGTGCCAGCAGCTTCAGGAGCGGGAGAATAGGTGCAGATACGCAGTATTTT. The chain joins TRBV7-2 to TRBJ2-3; 8 bases line up with TRBD2. V lost 3 bases, J lost 4 bases, and 12 bases stayed unmatched. From germline, CDR1 is SGHTA and CDR2 FQGNSA. The length of the CDR3 is 17 residues.

The CDR3 DNA follows: TGCAGTGCTCCGATTCCAGCGGGGCCATACCAAGAGACCCAGTACTTC. Its translation: CSAPIPAGPYQETQYF. V usage is TRBV20-1 and J usage is TRBJ2-5; 7 bases line up with TRBD2. CDR3 size: 16 residues. V lost 5 bases and J lost 0; bases outside the gene matches: 12. The germline V gene encodes CDR1 DFQATT and CDR2 SNEGSKA (reference sequence).